A selection of T cell receptor beta chains follows, all from one sample in a study of T cell responses to AZD1222 COVID-19 vaccine. TCRdb keeps only in-frame clones here, not all; method: immunoSEQ multiplex PCR. The sample includes 95,000 to 110,000 clones, approximately 89% seen only once; the top ten take 7% to 10%. The sequencing used peripheral blood, collected on day 0 of AZD1222 vaccination. The source is an adult in good health. CDR3s include the opening cysteine and the closing phenylalanine or tryptophan. The D gene is left open where the match is weak. Size is stated for part of the rows, as once, few or many counts, or as a class when the clone is expanded.

CDR3aa: CASSPRGGRDTQYF
CDR3nt: TGTGCCAGCAGCCCTCGGGGCGGGAGGGATACGCAGTATTTT
abundance: NA
j_gene: TRBJ2-3
v_gene: TRBV7-8
d_gene: TRBD2

CDR3aa: CASSQEGYRDSDQPQHF
CDR3nt: TGCGCCAGCAGCCAAGAGGGTTACCGGGACAGTGATCAGCCCCAGCATTTT
abundance: NA
j_gene: TRBJ1-5
v_gene: TRBV4-1
d_gene: TRBD1

CDR3aa: CASSLQRESQETQYF
CDR3nt: TGTGCCAGCTCACTTCAGCGGGAGAGCCAAGAGACCCAGTACTTC
abundance: NA
j_gene: TRBJ2-5
v_gene: TRBV18
d_gene: TRBD2

CDR3aa: CASPDRWASEAFF
CDR3nt: TGTGCCAGCCCGGACAGGTGGGCTAGTGAAGCTTTCTTT
abundance: NA
j_gene: TRBJ1-1
v_gene: TRBV6-5
d_gene: TRBD1

CDR3aa: CASSANRLTNEKLFF
CDR3nt: TGTGCCAGCAGTGCTAACAGACTGACTAATGAAAAACTGTTTTTT
abundance: NA
j_gene: TRBJ1-4
v_gene: TRBV2
d_gene: NA

CDR3aa: CASSQGTGESFAQYF
CDR3nt: TGCGCCAGCAGCCAGGGGACAGGGGAGTCTTTTGCGCAGTATTTT
abundance: NA
j_gene: TRBJ2-3
v_gene: TRBV4-3
d_gene: TRBD1

CDR3aa: CATSRDKGNQPQHF
CDR3nt: TGTGCCACCAGCAGAGATAAGGGTAATCAGCCCCAGCATTTT
abundance: NA
j_gene: TRBJ1-5
v_gene: TRBV15
d_gene: NA

CDR3aa: CASSSTGDYGYTF
CDR3nt: TGCGCCAGCAGTTCAACAGGGGACTATGGCTACACCTTC
abundance: NA
j_gene: TRBJ1-2
v_gene: TRBV5-1
d_gene: TRBD1

CDR3aa: CASSQLTSGRDDEQFF
CDR3nt: TGCGCCAGCAGCCAGTTGACTAGCGGGAGGGATGATGAGCAGTTCTTC
abundance: NA
j_gene: TRBJ2-1
v_gene: TRBV4-1
d_gene: TRBD2

CDR3aa: CASSYSTRARREKLFF
CDR3nt: TGTGCCAGCAGTTACTCGACGAGGGCGCGGCGAGAAAAACTGTTTTTT
abundance: once
j_gene: TRBJ1-4
v_gene: TRBV6-5
d_gene: NA

CDR3aa: CASSYTGPNTEAFF
CDR3nt: TGTGCCAGCTCGTATACAGGACCGAACACTGAAGCTTTCTTT
abundance: NA
j_gene: TRBJ1-1
v_gene: TRBV18
d_gene: NA

CDR3aa: CASSYRGHTGELFF
CDR3nt: TGTGCCAGCAGTTATAGGGGGCATACCGGGGAGCTGTTTTTT
abundance: NA
j_gene: TRBJ2-2
v_gene: TRBV6-5
d_gene: TRBD1

CDR3aa: CASSSPGLGREQYF
CDR3nt: TGTGCCAGCAGCTCCCCGGGACTAGGACGCGAGCAGTACTTC
abundance: NA
j_gene: TRBJ2-7
v_gene: TRBV7-2
d_gene: TRBD2

CDR3aa: CASRTGTAGNTIYF
CDR3nt: TGTGCCAGCAGAACCGGGACAGCTGGAAACACCATATATTTT
abundance: NA
j_gene: TRBJ1-3
v_gene: TRBV7-9
d_gene: TRBD1

CDR3aa: CASSQDYLAGDEQFF
CDR3nt: TGCGCCAGCAGCCAAGACTACCTAGCGGGGGATGAGCAGTTCTTC
abundance: NA
j_gene: TRBJ2-1
v_gene: TRBV4-3
d_gene: TRBD2

CDR3aa: CASSKFLFFQVYYNEQFF
CDR3nt: TGTGCCAGCAGCAAATTCCTCTTCTTCCAGGTGTACTACAATGAGCAGTTCTTC
abundance: NA
j_gene: TRBJ2-1
v_gene: TRBV21-1
d_gene: NA

CDR3aa: CASSDSRGADTQYF
CDR3nt: TGTGCCAGCAGTGACTCGAGAGGGGCAGATACGCAGTATTTT
abundance: NA
j_gene: TRBJ2-3
v_gene: TRBV6-4
d_gene: NA

CDR3aa: CASSLGGTGGSYEQYF
CDR3nt: TGTGCCAGCAGTTTAGGAGGGACAGGGGGCTCCTACGAGCAGTACTTC
abundance: NA
j_gene: TRBJ2-7
v_gene: TRBV25-1
d_gene: TRBD1

CDR3aa: CSARRRTEAFF
CDR3nt: TGCAGTGCTAGGAGACGGACCGAAGCTTTCTTT
abundance: once
j_gene: TRBJ1-1
v_gene: TRBV20-1
d_gene: NA

CDR3aa: CASTIQGAIPSNYGYTF
CDR3nt: TGTGCCAGCACGATTCAGGGGGCTATACCTTCTAACTATGGCTACACCTTC
abundance: NA
j_gene: TRBJ1-2
v_gene: TRBV2
d_gene: TRBD1

CDR3aa: CASSQESDSFYNEQFF
CDR3nt: TGCGCCAGCAGCCAAGAGTCGGACAGCTTCTACAATGAGCAGTTCTTC
abundance: NA
j_gene: TRBJ2-1
v_gene: TRBV4-1
d_gene: NA

CDR3aa: CASSPTAGQGTVGGYTF
CDR3nt: TGCGCCAGCAGCCCTACTGCGGGACAGGGGACGGTTGGTGGCTACACCTTC
abundance: NA
j_gene: TRBJ1-2
v_gene: TRBV5-1
d_gene: TRBD1

CDR3aa: CASSLEVQGPPSGNTIYF
CDR3nt: TGTGCCAGCAGCTTGGAAGTACAGGGGCCCCCCTCTGGAAACACCATATATTTT
abundance: NA
j_gene: TRBJ1-3
v_gene: TRBV11-2
d_gene: TRBD1

CDR3aa: CASSVEASGLQETQYF
CDR3nt: TGTGCCAGCAGCGTAGAGGCTAGCGGGCTCCAAGAGACCCAGTACTTC
abundance: NA
j_gene: TRBJ2-5
v_gene: TRBV9
d_gene: TRBD2

CDR3aa: CASSPQGGINTEAFF
CDR3nt: TGTGCCAGCAGCCCCCAGGGAGGGATTAACACTGAAGCTTTCTTT
abundance: NA
j_gene: TRBJ1-1
v_gene: TRBV11-2
d_gene: NA

CDR3aa: CASSISGGYGYTF
CDR3nt: TGCGCCAGCAGCATAAGTGGAGGCTATGGCTACACCTTC
abundance: NA
j_gene: TRBJ1-2
v_gene: TRBV5-1
d_gene: NA

CDR3aa: CASSKVLRGNTEAFF
CDR3nt: TGTGCCAGCAGCAAAGTTCTTCGGGGGAACACTGAAGCTTTCTTT
abundance: few
j_gene: TRBJ1-1
v_gene: TRBV21-1
d_gene: NA

CDR3aa: CASSQSWTGAPSNYGYTF
CDR3nt: TGTGCCAGCAGCCAATCTTGGACAGGGGCTCCGTCTAACTATGGCTACACCTTC
abundance: NA
j_gene: TRBJ1-2
v_gene: TRBV14
d_gene: TRBD1

CDR3aa: CASSLDEGSLQFF
CDR3nt: TGTGCCAGCAGCTTAGATGAGGGATCCCTCCAGTTCTTC
abundance: NA
j_gene: TRBJ2-1
v_gene: TRBV7-6
d_gene: NA

CDR3aa: CASSLLALAGELFF
CDR3nt: TGTGCCAGCAGCCTCCTAGCGTTGGCCGGGGAGCTGTTTTTT
abundance: NA
j_gene: TRBJ2-2
v_gene: TRBV11-2
d_gene: NA

CDR3aa: CATSDLGATEHTF
CDR3nt: TGTGCCACCAGTGATTTGGGGGCAACGGAACACACCTTC
abundance: NA
j_gene: TRBJ1-2
v_gene: TRBV24-1
d_gene: NA

CDR3aa: CASSGPRSSSGNTIYF
CDR3nt: TGTGCCAGCAGCGGCCCGAGGTCAAGCTCTGGAAACACCATATATTTT
abundance: NA
j_gene: TRBJ1-3
v_gene: TRBV28
d_gene: NA

CDR3aa: CASGRAPNYEQYF
CDR3nt: TGTGCCAGCGGAAGGGCCCCAAACTACGAGCAGTACTTC
abundance: NA
j_gene: TRBJ2-7
v_gene: TRBV9
d_gene: NA

CDR3aa: CASSWGDKSPLHF
CDR3nt: TGTGCCAGCAGTTGGGGGGATAAATCACCCCTCCACTTT
abundance: NA
j_gene: TRBJ1-6
v_gene: TRBV3-1/TRBV3-2
d_gene: NA

CDR3aa: CASSNRWVQAYEQYF
CDR3nt: TGTGCCAGTAGTAATCGCTGGGTCCAAGCCTACGAGCAGTACTTC
abundance: few
j_gene: TRBJ2-7
v_gene: TRBV19
d_gene: NA

CDR3aa: CASSDVPEQYF
CDR3nt: TGTGCCAGCAGCGATGTTCCCGAGCAGTACTTC
abundance: NA
j_gene: TRBJ2-7
v_gene: TRBV6-5
d_gene: NA

CDR3aa: CASSLTSGTKPTGELFF
CDR3nt: TGTGCCAGCAGCTTAACGTCCGGGACAAAACCAACCGGGGAGCTGTTTTTT
abundance: NA
j_gene: TRBJ2-2
v_gene: TRBV7-2
d_gene: NA

CDR3aa: CASVGGSLEDTQYF
CDR3nt: TGTGCCAGCGTAGGAGGGAGTCTTGAAGATACGCAGTATTTT
abundance: NA
j_gene: TRBJ2-3
v_gene: TRBV19
d_gene: NA

CDR3aa: CASSRGTSGGEDTQYF
CDR3nt: TGTGCCAGCAGCCGAGGGACTAGCGGGGGGGAAGATACGCAGTATTTT
abundance: NA
j_gene: TRBJ2-3
v_gene: TRBV7-8
d_gene: TRBD2

CDR3aa: CASSLGGVEAFF
CDR3nt: TGTGCCAGCAGCCTGGGAGGGGTTGAAGCTTTCTTT
abundance: NA
j_gene: TRBJ1-1
v_gene: TRBV7-9
d_gene: NA

CDR3aa: CASSLGGIGEKLFF
CDR3nt: TGTGCCAGCAGCTTAGGCGGTATTGGAGAAAAACTGTTTTTT
abundance: NA
j_gene: TRBJ1-4
v_gene: TRBV11-2
d_gene: NA

CDR3aa: CASSQVSGLNTGELFF
CDR3nt: TGCGCCAGCAGCCAAGTTAGCGGGTTAAACACCGGGGAGCTGTTTTTT
abundance: NA
j_gene: TRBJ2-2
v_gene: TRBV4-3
d_gene: TRBD2

CDR3aa: CASSLLAGVLNEQFF
CDR3nt: TGTGCCAGCAGCTTACTAGCGGGAGTCCTCAATGAGCAGTTCTTC
abundance: NA
j_gene: TRBJ2-1
v_gene: TRBV7-8
d_gene: TRBD2

CDR3aa: CASDRRGGADTQYF
CDR3nt: TGTGCCAGCGACCGTCGGGGGGGCGCAGATACGCAGTATTTT
abundance: NA
j_gene: TRBJ2-3
v_gene: TRBV27
d_gene: TRBD2

CDR3aa: CASSLTTGGTEAFF
CDR3nt: TGTGCCAGCAGTCTTACTACAGGGGGCACTGAAGCTTTCTTT
abundance: NA
j_gene: TRBJ1-1
v_gene: TRBV27
d_gene: TRBD1

CDR3aa: CASLGQDLDLHYEQYF
CDR3nt: TGTGCCAGTCTGGGACAGGATCTCGACCTACACTACGAGCAGTACTTC
abundance: NA
j_gene: TRBJ2-7
v_gene: TRBV19
d_gene: TRBD1

CDR3aa: CASTHGGSKQFF
CDR3nt: TGTGCCAGCACCCACGGGGGGTCTAAGCAGTTCTTC
abundance: NA
j_gene: TRBJ2-1
v_gene: TRBV6-5
d_gene: TRBD2

CDR3aa: CASSYRGPNEQFF
CDR3nt: TGTGCCAGCAGTTACCGGGGGCCGAATGAGCAGTTCTTC
abundance: NA
j_gene: TRBJ2-1
v_gene: TRBV6-6
d_gene: NA

CDR3aa: CASTGPRSRADAKNIQYF
CDR3nt: TGTGCCAGCACGGGCCCCCGGTCGAGGGCCGACGCCAAAAACATTCAGTACTTC
abundance: NA
j_gene: TRBJ2-4
v_gene: TRBV28
d_gene: NA

CDR3aa: CASSPTGTVNQPQHF
CDR3nt: TGCGCCAGCAGCCCCACGGGGACAGTAAATCAGCCCCAGCATTTT
abundance: NA
j_gene: TRBJ1-5
v_gene: TRBV5-1
d_gene: TRBD1

CDR3aa: CATSRDLTEAFF
CDR3nt: TGTGCCACCAGCAGAGATCTAACTGAAGCTTTCTTT
abundance: NA
j_gene: TRBJ1-1
v_gene: TRBV15
d_gene: NA

CDR3aa: CASSNQGVRGEKLFF
CDR3nt: TGTGCCAGCTCGAATCAAGGCGTCAGGGGAGAAAAACTGTTTTTT
abundance: NA
j_gene: TRBJ1-4
v_gene: TRBV18
d_gene: NA

CDR3aa: CASSYNALDSTDTQYF
CDR3nt: TGCGCCAGCAGCTACAACGCTTTGGACAGCACAGATACGCAGTATTTT
abundance: NA
j_gene: TRBJ2-3
v_gene: TRBV4-1
d_gene: NA

CDR3aa: CASSQEIGQPEAFF
CDR3nt: TGTGCCAGCAGCCAAGAAATTGGACAGCCTGAAGCTTTCTTT
abundance: NA
j_gene: TRBJ1-1
v_gene: TRBV4-2
d_gene: NA

CDR3aa: CASSFTRGGANVLTF
CDR3nt: TGTGCCAGCAGCTTTACCAGAGGGGGGGCCAACGTCCTGACTTTC
abundance: NA
j_gene: TRBJ2-6
v_gene: TRBV11-2
d_gene: NA

CDR3aa: CASSYRQGEEAFF
CDR3nt: TGTGCCAGCAGTTACCGACAGGGCGAGGAAGCTTTCTTT
abundance: NA
j_gene: TRBJ1-1
v_gene: TRBV6-5
d_gene: TRBD1

CDR3aa: CASTPGQGNYGYTF
CDR3nt: TGTGCCAGTACCCCGGGACAGGGTAACTATGGCTACACCTTC
abundance: NA
j_gene: TRBJ1-2
v_gene: TRBV19
d_gene: TRBD1